These 30 T cell receptor beta chains were sequenced from one sample in a study of early T cells in non-severe SARS-CoV-2 infection. MiXCR was run by TCRdb on the 5' RACE reads, yielding one entry per CDR3 protein. The table includes more than 95,000 distinct CDR3 sequences, 16% detected once. The sample comprised whole blood. The receptors stem from an adult who was a healthcare worker with PCR-confirmed SARS-CoV-2 infection or an uninfected control (not recorded which).

This clonotype was picked up many times. This chain links TRBV5-1 with TRBJ2-1, with a weak D call TRBD1 (5 bases). The CDR3 extends over 15 amino acids. Trimming took 0 bases from V and 2 from J, leaving 9 bases between them. Per the germline V gene, CDR1 is SGHRS and CDR2 is YFSETQ. The CDR3 DNA reads as TGCGCCAGCAGCTTGGAAGGACAACCCTACAATGAGCAGTTCTTC. This codes for CASSLEGQPYNEQFF.

V gene TRBV7-9 combines with J gene TRBJ1-6; D gene ambiguous. Trimming left V 0 bases short and J 7 bases short, with 10 bases between. The CDR3 contains 15 residues. The germline CDR1 and CDR2 sequences are SEHNR and FQNEAQ (reference sequence). CDR3 in DNA: TGTGCCAGCAGCTTAGCTCCGGGTCCCAATTCACCCCTCCACTTT. It yields the protein CASSLAPGPNSPLHF.

The chain uses TRBV5-1 and TRBJ2-7, with D unresolved. V lost 1 base to trimming and J lost 3 bases, with 14 bases between them. The CDR3 totals 15 residues. Germline V lookup: CDR1 SGHRS, CDR2 YFSETQ. In DNA form, the CDR3 reads TGCGCCAGCAGCTTGACCCGGCAGCTAGACTACGAGCAGTACTTC. It codes for CASSLTRQLDYEQYF.

V is TRBV12-3 or TRBV12-4 and J is TRBJ2-3; 8 nucleotides match TRBD2. With V trimmed by 4 bases and J by 2 bases, 5 bases remained unmatched. The CDR3 contains 15 residues. The CDR3 reads CASSSRGGLTDTQYF. In DNA, the CDR3 is TGTGCCAGCAGTTCCCGGGGGGGACTCACAGATACGCAGTATTTT.

This clonotype occurred many times. The chain uses TRBV19 and TRBJ1-4; 8 nucleotides line up with TRBD1. Trimming removed 6 bases from V and 6 bases from J; junction bases left unmatched: 6. CDR1 and CDR2 (germline): LNHDA, SQIVND (reference sequence). This CDR3 spans 14 amino acids. CDR3 sequence (DNA): TGTGCCAGTAGCCCACAGGGGGATCATGAAAAACTGTTTTTT. It yields the protein CASSPQGDHEKLFF.

This chain joins TRBV27 and TRBJ1-5, with 8 bases matching TRBD1. Germline V gene data show CDR1 as MNHEY and CDR2 as SMNVEV (reference sequence). The length of the CDR3 is 15 residues. With 5 bases clipped from V and 6 bases from J, the junction kept 9 bases outside the gene matches. CDR3 sequence (DNA): TGTGCCAGCAGTCCCCGGGACAGGCTTTTTCAGCCCCAGCATTTT. It yields the protein CASSPRDRLFQPQHF.

The CDR3 here is CASTNPYQTSGTQYF. CDR3 in DNA: TGTGCCAGCACCAACCCCTACCAGACTAGCGGGACCCAGTACTTC. The rearrangement links TRBV7-6 to TRBJ2-5; 9 bases are a match to TRBD2. V was pared by 7 bases and J by 7 bases, with 13 bases of the junction left unmatched. CDR3 length: 15 residues. CDR1 is SGHVS and CDR2 is FNYEAQ in the germline V gene.

This clonotype was counted ten times or more. V is TRBV10-1 and J is TRBJ1-2; D might be TRBD1 (5 bases). Germline V gene sequence: CDR1 WNHNN, CDR2 SYGVQD (reference sequence). This CDR3 has 15 residues. V was cut by 3 bases and J by 4 bases, with 15 bases left in between. The CDR3 nucleotides are TGCGCCAGCAGTGACGGGCCCCAGGGAACCTATGGCTACACCTTC. It codes for CASSDGPQGTYGYTF.

This clonotype showed up just a few times. V usage is TRBV5-1 and J usage is TRBJ1-5; D gene unclear. CDR3 length equals 15 residues. V was cut by 0 bases and J by 2 bases, with 9 bases left in between. The V gene's germline CDR1 is SGHRS and CDR2 YFSETQ. The CDR3 loop reads CASSLAGQGNQPQHF. The DNA for the CDR3 is TGCGCCAGCAGCTTGGCCGGGCAGGGCAATCAGCCCCAGCATTTT.

This clonotype has more than one count but fewer than ten. The rearrangement links TRBV10-2 to TRBJ2-3; D gene ambiguous. V shed 0 bases and J shed 4 bases, with 20 bases lying between them. Looked up from germline, CDR1 is WSHSY and CDR2 is SAAADI. The CDR3 contains 18 residues. This CDR3 reads CASSESLKRLTRSDTQYF. In DNA form, the CDR3 reads TGCGCCAGCAGTGAGTCTTTGAAAAGGTTAACAAGGTCAGATACGCAGTATTTT.

This clonotype was seen a few times. J is TRBJ2-7 and V is TRBV11-2, with TRBD2 identical over 13 bases. Germline assignment: CDR1 SGHAT and CDR2 FQNNGV. This CDR3 region has 15 residues. The V segment lost 5 bases and the J segment 7 bases; nucleotides outside the gene matches: 8. CDR3 region: CASSIGLAGAKEQYF. CDR3 sequence (DNA): TGTGCCAGCAGCATCGGACTAGCGGGAGCCAAAGAGCAGTACTTC.

Within the sample, this clonotype is medium-sized (0.01 to 0.1%). The CDR3 reads CASSQSPGQGSDEQYF. The CDR3 coding sequence is TGTGCCAGCAGCCAAAGCCCGGGACAGGGATCGGACGAGCAGTACTTC. The gene calls are TRBV4-2 and TRBJ2-7, with TRBD1 identical over 9 bases. This CDR3 has 16 residues. The germline V gene has CDR1 LGHNA and CDR2 YNFKEQ. J was trimmed by 5 bases and V by 2 bases; bases with no gene match: 10.

CDR3 DNA: TGTGCCAGCAGTGAAAGAATCTCCTACGAGCAGTACTTC. This encodes CASSERISYEQYF. The V and J genes are TRBV6-1 and TRBJ2-7; the D is unclear. The length of the CDR3 is 13 residues. CDR1 is MNHNS, CDR2 SASEGT, per germline. Trimming pared 2 bases from V and 0 bases from J, leaving 5 bases between.

The sample holds many counts of this clonotype. The genes are TRBV5-1 and TRBJ2-1, with 7 nucleotides matching TRBD2. The germline V gene encodes CDR1 SGHRS and CDR2 YFSETQ. This CDR3 is built from 14 residues. The junction had 9 bases not matched to a gene; V was cut back by 7 bases and J by 5 bases. Written as DNA, the CDR3 is TGCGCCAGCGATCCGGGACTAAACAACAATGAGCAGTTCTTC. This translates into CASDPGLNNNEQFF.

This chain joins TRBV7-7 and TRBJ2-6; D call uncertain. V shed 5 bases and J shed 3 bases, with 14 bases lying between them. The CDR3 has 16 amino acids. In germline, CDR1 is SSHAT, CDR2 FNYEAQ (reference sequence). As DNA, the CDR3 is TGTGCCAGCAGCCCGGTAGGCCGTATTGGGGCCAACGTCCTGACTTTC. Encoded protein: CASSPVGRIGANVLTF.

This clonotype was seen a handful of times. V usage is TRBV24-1 and J usage is TRBJ2-1; D gene unclear. The length of the CDR3 is 14 residues. The germline V gene encodes CDR1 KGHDR and CDR2 SFDVKD. Trimming left V 4 bases short and J 2 bases short, with 8 bases between. The CDR3 DNA follows: TGTGCCACCAGTGACCCCGACACCTACAATGAGCAGTTCTTC. Amino acid sequence: CATSDPDTYNEQFF.

The gene calls are TRBV12-5 and TRBJ2-1; D is uncertain. Germline V gene lookup returns CDR1 LGHNT and CDR2 FRNRAP. This CDR3 is 16 amino acids long. Trimming removed 0 bases at V and 5 bases at J, with 14 bases between. This chain's CDR3 is CASGLVPFPLHNEQFF. The CDR3 DNA reads as TGTGCTAGTGGTTTGGTTCCCTTCCCACTACACAATGAGCAGTTCTTC. Drawing the rest from reference TRBV12-5 and TRBJ2-1, the complete variable domain is DARVTQTPRHKVTEMGQEVTMRCQPILGHNTVFWYRQTMMQGLELLAYFRNRAPLDDSGMPKDRFSAEMPDATLATLKIQPSEPRDSAVYFCASGLVPFPLHNEQFFGPGTRLTVL.

Points on this clonotype: A much larger clone is a single base away; this may be a read error. The V call is TRBV30, the J call TRBJ2-1; 7 positions agree with TRBD2. CDR1 GTSNPN and CDR2 SVGIG come from the germline V gene (reference sequence). The CDR3 length is 11 residues. As DNA, the CDR3 is TGTGTCTGGAGTTGGGAGGGAAAGCAGTTCTTC. This codes for CVWSWEGKQFF.

This clonotype was counted a few times. The V call is TRBV6-2 or TRBV6-3, the J call TRBJ2-7; no firm D call. Germline CDR1 and CDR2: MNHEY and SVGEGT. The V and J ends lost 2 bases and 2 bases respectively, with 16 bases between them. There are 16 residues in the CDR3. The CDR3, as DNA: TGTGCCAGCAGTTACCCCCGGTTGGGCAGACCCTACGAGCAGTACTTC. This encodes CASSYPRLGRPYEQYF.

This clonotype was recorded many times. V usage is TRBV7-8 and J usage is TRBJ1-2, with D tentatively TRBD1 (5 bases). Germline V gene lookup returns CDR1 SGHVS and CDR2 FQNEAQ. With 5 bases removed from V and 2 bases from J, the gap between germline ends came to 15 bases. This CDR3 spans 15 amino acids. CDR3 DNA sequence: TGTGCCAGCAGCCCAATGGCAGGGACCAACTATGGCTACACCTTC. Its translation: CASSPMAGTNYGYTF.

The sample holds a few counts of this clonotype. The CDR3 nucleotides read TGTGCCAGCAGCTCGCTCATGGACACTGAAGCTTTCTTT. This translates into CASSSLMDTEAFF. The chain uses TRBV11-2 and TRBJ1-1; the D is unclear. Looked up from germline, CDR1 is SGHAT and CDR2 is FQNNGV. V lost 4 bases, J lost 3 bases, and 9 bases lay in between. The CDR3 covers 13 residues.

This clonotype has only a few counts. As DNA, the CDR3 is TGTGCCAGCAGTTCGTACTACCAGGGATACCAAGAGACCCAGTACTTC. This translates into CASSSYYQGYQETQYF. The rearrangement joins TRBV28 to TRBJ2-5; a possible D gene is TRBD1 (5 bases). The CDR3 totals 16 residues. CDR1 is MDHEN, CDR2 SYDVKM, per germline. The V end lost 4 bases, the J end lost 0 bases, and 15 bases lay between the germline ends.

In this sample, this clonotype turned up many times. V usage is TRBV6-1 and J usage is TRBJ1-1, with TRBD1 as a possible D gene (6 bases). From germline, CDR1 is MNHNS and CDR2 SASEGT. This CDR3 comprises 15 residues. The V and J ends lost 2 bases and 2 bases respectively, with 12 bases between them. This CDR3 is CASSEQTGENTEAFF. The CDR3 DNA reads TGTGCCAGCAGTGAACAGACAGGAGAAAACACTGAAGCTTTCTTT.

The table lists this clonotype with a few counts. The rearrangement uses TRBV29-1 and TRBJ2-3; D gene ambiguous. The CDR3 runs to 15 residues. Trimming left V 7 bases short and J 4 bases short, with 21 bases between. Germline loops: CDR1 SQVTM, CDR2 ANQGSEA. The CDR3 region is CSARSGPKLADTQYF. CDR3 coding DNA: TGCAGCGCACGGTCCGGGCCCAAGCTGGCAGATACGCAGTATTTT.

The chain has TRBV12-3 or TRBV12-4 and TRBJ2-2, with D perhaps given as TRBD1 or TRBD2 (6 bases each). The length of the CDR3 is 16 residues. V lost 8 bases and J lost 0, with 16 bases in between. The CDR3 DNA reads as TGTGCCAGCCCTAAGGGGGGCGGCCCGAACACCGGGGAGCTGTTTTTT. This translates into CASPKGGGPNTGELFF.

The rearrangement uses TRBV12-3 or TRBV12-4 and TRBJ2-5; D is perhaps TRBD2 (5 bases). The CDR3 contains 15 residues. Trimming pared 5 bases from V and 2 bases from J, leaving 15 bases between. The CDR3 bases are TGTGCCAGCAGTCCCCCGCGGGCCCAACAAGAGACCCAGTACTTC. This translates into CASSPPRAQQETQYF.

This clonotype has a handful of counts. The rearrangement joins TRBV9 to TRBJ2-6; no clear D. The ends were cut back, 4 bases at V and 0 bases at J, with 8 bases in the middle. The CDR3 length is 15 residues. Germline values: CDR1 SGDLS, CDR2 YYNGEE. The CDR3 DNA reads TGTGCCAGCAGCATAGACCACTCTGGGGCCAACGTCCTGACTTTC. Protein product: CASSIDHSGANVLTF.

This clonotype came up a few times. The V and J genes are TRBV27 and TRBJ1-1, with 12 bases identical to TRBD1. Germline values: CDR1 MNHEY, CDR2 SMNVEV (reference sequence). The junction had 18 bases not matched to a gene; V was cut back by 6 bases and J by 1 base. The CDR3 runs to 20 residues. This CDR3 reads CASRPRAIGGQGAENTEAFF. The DNA of the CDR3 is TGTGCCAGCAGGCCGCGGGCAATCGGGGGACAGGGGGCCGAGAACACTGAAGCTTTCTTT.

There are a few counts of this clonotype. The chain couples TRBV2 to TRBJ1-1, with D unresolved. The V gene's germline CDR1 is SNHLY and CDR2 FYNNEI. Trimming cost V 5 bases and J 8 bases, with 9 bases left between them. The CDR3 has 11 amino acids. CDR3 nucleotides: TGTGCCAGCAGTCCCGGACGGGAAGCTTTCTTT. Amino acid sequence: CASSPGREAFF.

The rearrangement uses TRBV10-3 and TRBJ2-5; 15 nucleotides agree with TRBD2. Per germline, CDR1 ENHRY and CDR2 SYGVKD. The ends lost 9 bases at V and 4 bases at J; junction bases unmatched: 12. CDR3 length: 17 residues. CDR3 coding DNA: TGTGCCATGGCAACTGGGACTAGCGGGGGGCAGGCAGAGACCCAGTACTTC. Translated, it gives CAMATGTSGGQAETQYF.